Shown below are 7 T cell receptor beta chains from a single sample sequenced in a study of blood T cell repertoires in COVID-19. The data were produced by immunoSEQ multiplex PCR, yet TCRdb's version contains in-frame clones alone and is incomplete. The table lists approximately 85,000 clones, less than 95% of them singletons. Sequenced sample: peripheral blood. Every receptor here comes from a woman in her forties or fifties in a cohort sampled during active COVID-19.

This clone has only one observation. CDR3 DNA: TGTGCCAGCAGTTCCCGACAGGGGGATGGAAACACCATATATTTT. It specifies CASSSRQGDGNTIYF. The rearrangement joins TRBV28 to TRBJ1-3; 9 bases align to TRBD1. The CDR3 spans 15 residues. The V gene end was trimmed by 4 bases and the J gene end by 3 bases; junction bases not matched to a gene: 4. Per germline, CDR1 MDHEN and CDR2 SYDVKM.

The chain joins TRBV7-6 to TRBJ2-6; weak D call: TRBD1 (5 bases). V shed 1 base and J shed 2 bases, with 6 bases lying between them. The CDR3 loop spans 15 amino acids. The germline CDR1 and CDR2 sequences are SGHVS and FNYEAQ. CDR3 nucleotide sequence: TGTGCCAGCAGCTTAGGGGGCGCTGGGGCCAACGTCCTGACTTTC. It encodes CASSLGGAGANVLTF.

This chain connects TRBV12-3 or TRBV12-4 to TRBJ2-1; D gene ambiguous. V gave up 5 bases and J gave up 7 bases, with 6 bases separating them. The CDR3 sequence is 11 residues long. The DNA for the CDR3 is TGTGCCAGCAGTCTGAGGAATGAGCAGTTCTTC. It specifies CASSLRNEQFF.

Written as DNA, the CDR3 is TGTGCCAGCAGGGCCGTGGGGGGAGTGGAGGCAGATACGCAGTATTTT. Protein product: CASRAVGGVEADTQYF. The rearrangement joins TRBV3-1 (or the pseudogene TRBV3-2) to TRBJ2-3; D is perhaps TRBD2 (6 bases). V lost 6 bases to trimming and J lost 4 bases, with 20 bases between them. This CDR3 contains 16 residues. Germline V gene lookup returns CDR1 LGHDT and CDR2 YNNKEL (reference sequence).

The rearrangement links TRBV5-1 to TRBJ2-5; 13 positions match TRBD2. The length of the CDR3 is 16 residues. The V gene end was trimmed by 4 bases and the J gene end by 4 bases; junction bases not matched to a gene: 7. From germline, CDR1 is SGHRS and CDR2 YFSETQ. The CDR3 region has the DNA TGCGCCAGCAGCCCGGGACTAGCGGGAAAGGGAGAGACCCAGTACTTC. Translation gives CASSPGLAGKGETQYF.

This rearrangement joins TRBV28 to TRBJ1-1; 7 nucleotides match TRBD1. The CDR3 sequence is 12 residues long. The V and J ends lost 6 bases and 10 bases, in that order; junction bases with no gene match: 8. Looked up from germline, CDR1 is MDHEN and CDR2 is SYDVKM. CDR3 amino acids: CASRLDRAAAFF. CDR3 in DNA: TGTGCCAGCAGATTAGACAGGGCCGCAGCTTTCTTT.

The chain is built from TRBV28 and TRBJ2-7; 9 bases line up with TRBD2. V lost 3 bases, J lost 6 bases, and 9 bases stayed unmatched. This CDR3 spans 15 amino acids. CDR1 MDHEN and CDR2 SYDVKM come from the germline V gene. Here the CDR3 DNA reads TGTGCCAGCAGTTTGGGGGGTAGCGGGAGTGGCGAGCAGTACTTC. Protein: CASSLGGSGSGEQYF.